What follows are 25 T cell receptor beta chains derived from one specimen sequenced in a study of neurological immune-mediated disorders. Noted time point: longitudinal time-point 2. TCRdb recomputed calls from the 5' RACE reads with MiXCR, one row per CDR3 protein. Of roughly 98,000 distinct CDR3 sequences listed, less than 15% were seen once; the top ten hold 5%. The specimen sequenced was PBMCs. Receptor source: a female donor with HTLV-1-associated myelopathy (HAM/TSP).

This rearrangement joins TRBV2 to TRBJ2-7, with D unclear. The germline CDR1 and CDR2 sequences are SNHLY and FYNNEI. This CDR3 has 14 amino acids. V was pared by 5 bases and J by 0 bases, with 11 bases between. CDR3 sequence (DNA): TGTGCCAGCAGTCGGGCAGATCCCTCCTACGAGCAGTACTTC. Translating gives CASSRADPSYEQYF.

Ten or more counts support this clonotype. The CDR3 DNA is TGCAGCGGGACTAGCGGGGCCTACGAGCAGTACTTC. Residues: CSGTSGAYEQYF. The V and J genes are TRBV29-1 and TRBJ2-7; 12 bases align to TRBD2. The CDR3 consists of 12 residues. Germline values: CDR1 SQVTM, CDR2 ANQGSEA. The junction had 0 bases not matched to a gene; V was cut back by 7 bases and J by 2 bases.

In this sample, this clonotype turned up many times. The chain has TRBV29-1 and TRBJ1-2, with TRBD1 identical over 10 bases. CDR1 is SQVTM and CDR2 is ANQGSEA in the germline V gene. CDR3 size: 15 residues. V shed 2 bases, J shed 5 bases, and the junction held 8 bases outside the gene matches. The CDR3: CSVERRTGGRYGYTF. The CDR3 DNA reads TGCAGCGTTGAAAGGAGGACAGGGGGGAGATATGGCTACACCTTC.

This clonotype has at least ten counts. This chain joins TRBV20-1 and TRBJ2-7; D is uncertain. The CDR3 spans 12 residues. V was clipped by 0 bases and J by 5 bases, with 8 bases between them. Germline CDR1 and CDR2: DFQATT and SNEGSKA (reference sequence). The CDR3 coding sequence is TGCAGTGCTAGAGAGTGGGGAAACGAGCAGTACTTC. It is translated as CSAREWGNEQYF.

In regard to this clonotype: A much more abundant neighbour one base away suggests this may be a read error. The chain couples TRBV11-2 to TRBJ1-6; perhaps TRBD1 as D (5 bases). The V end lost 2 bases, the J end lost 10 bases, and 12 bases lay between the germline ends. The CDR3 extends over 14 amino acids. The germline gives CDR1 SGHAT, CDR2 FQNNGV. Written as DNA, the CDR3 is TGTGCCAGCAGCTTACGACAGTCTGGCTCACCCCTCCACTTT. Its translation is CASSLRQSGSPLHF. Full variable domain (outside the CDR3, taken from reference TRBV11-2 and TRBJ1-6): EAGVAQSPRYKIIEKRQSVAFWCNPISGHATLYWYQQILGQGPKLLIQFQNNGVVDDSQLPKDRFSAERLKGVDSTLKIQPAKLEDSAVYLCASSLRQSGSPLHFGNGTRLTVT.

This clonotype occurred many times. The rearrangement uses TRBV5-4 and TRBJ2-2, with 7 nucleotides matching TRBD2. CDR3 length: 16 amino acids. Germline trimming cut 1 base from V and 3 bases from J; bases unmatched to any gene: 6. Germline V gene data show CDR1 as SGHNT and CDR2 as YYREEE (reference sequence). CDR3 DNA: TGTGCCAGCAGCTTGCAGTTAGGGAGGGACACCGGGGAGCTGTTTTTT. Its protein product is CASSLQLGRDTGELFF.

Concerning this clonotype itself: One end of the junction varies from germline; a read error may be responsible. The J gene is TRBJ2-4, the V gene TRBV18; no reliable D call. CDR3 length equals 16 residues. CDR1 is KGHSH, CDR2 LQKENI, per germline. The CDR3 reads CASSPQTFGAKYIQCF. CDR3 nucleotides: TGTGCCAGCTCACCTCAGACCTTTGGAGCCAAATACATTCAGTGCTTC. Drawing the rest from reference TRBV18 and TRBJ2-4, the complete variable domain is NAGVMQNPRHLVRRRGQEARLRCSPMKGHSHVYWYRQLPEEGLKFMVYLQKENIIDESGMPKERFSAEFPKEGPSILRIQQVVRGDSAAYFCASSPQTFGAKYIQCFGAGTRLSVL.

The sample holds many counts of this clonotype. The rearrangement uses TRBV29-1 and TRBJ1-1, with D hard to call. The CDR3 covers 13 residues. Looked up from germline, CDR1 is SQVTM and CDR2 is ANQGSEA. V was pared by 3 bases and J by 2 bases, with 10 bases between. CDR3 loop: CSVDKGTNTEAFF. CDR3 nucleotide sequence: TGCAGCGTTGACAAGGGTACTAACACTGAAGCTTTCTTT.

This clonotype is medium-sized by share. This chain joins TRBV29-1 and TRBJ1-2; D possibly corresponds to TRBD1 (5 bases). The germline V and J ends were trimmed by 7 bases and 4 bases, with 16 bases remaining between them. The CDR3 runs to 13 residues. The germline V gene encodes CDR1 SQVTM and CDR2 ANQGSEA. The CDR3 coding sequence is TGCAGCGCCGTGGGGGGAGCTTTCTATGGCTACACCTTC. It encodes CSAVGGAFYGYTF. Looking up the rest from reference TRBV29-1 and TRBJ1-2 gives the full variable domain: SAVISQKPSRDICQRGTSLTIQCQVDSQVTMMFWYRQQPGQSLTLIATANQGSEATYESGFVIDKFPISRPNLTFSTLTVSNMSPEDSSIYLCSAVGGAFYGYTFGSGTRLTVV.

The J gene is TRBJ2-7, the V gene TRBV28; D unresolved. Between the trimmed V and J ends, which lost 3 bases and 1 base, there was a span of 19 bases. The germline V gene has CDR1 MDHEN and CDR2 SYDVKM. The CDR3 is 17 residues long. DNA for the CDR3: TGTGCCAGCAGTTTCCGTTTATGGATAGACCTATCCTACGAGCAGTACTTC. Encoded protein: CASSFRLWIDLSYEQYF.

The gene calls are TRBV12-3 or TRBV12-4 and TRBJ1-2; TRBD1 might be the D (6 bases). V lost 2 bases to trimming and J lost 9 bases, with 22 bases between them. This CDR3 has 16 residues. DNA of the CDR3: TGTGCCAGCAGTTTAAGAAGCCCAGGGGCGCGTTCTTGCTACACCTTC. Protein sequence: CASSLRSPGARSCYTF.

The sample holds many counts of this clonotype. The chain joins TRBV12-5 to TRBJ2-1; TRBD1 matches 10 bases. J was trimmed by 7 bases and V by 2 bases; bases with no gene match: 11. CDR3 size: 17 residues. Germline CDR1 reads LGHNT; CDR2 reads FRNRAP. DNA of the CDR3: TGTGCTAGTGGTTTGCCCCGTGGACAGGGGGTAAATAATGAGCAGTTCTTC. Amino acids: CASGLPRGQGVNNEQFF.

This clonotype showed up many times. CDR3 in DNA: TGCAGCGTTTCACGAGGGGGGGGCTACAATGAGCAGTTCTTC. Translated, it gives CSVSRGGGYNEQFF. The V and J genes are TRBV29-1 and TRBJ2-1; tentative D call: TRBD2 (7 bases). Between the trimmed V and J ends, which lost 5 bases and 3 bases, there was a span of 14 bases. Per the germline V gene, CDR1 is SQVTM and CDR2 is ANQGSEA. The CDR3 length is 14 residues.

This clonotype appeared a few times. This chain joins TRBV29-1 and TRBJ2-6; D is unclear. Germline CDR1 is SQVTM and CDR2 is ANQGSEA. Trimming took off 5 bases at V and 0 bases at J, with 5 bases between the two ends. The CDR3 has 13 amino acids. In DNA form, the CDR3 reads TGCAGCGTTTGGATCTCTGGGGCCAACGTCCTGACTTTC. This gives the protein CSVWISGANVLTF.

This clonotype came up many times. The chain recombines TRBV6-5 with TRBJ2-1; D possibly corresponds to TRBD2 (5 bases). This CDR3 region has 17 residues. Trimming left V 4 bases short and J 7 bases short, with 23 bases between. Germline CDR1 and CDR2: MNHEY and SVGAGI. CDR3 coding DNA: TGTGCCAGCAGTTCCCCGGGGAAAGGCGGCGGTTGGAATGAGCAGTTCTTC. As protein: CASSSPGKGGGWNEQFF.

The sample holds many counts of this clonotype. This chain connects TRBV5-1 to TRBJ2-5, with 11 nucleotides matching TRBD1. With 2 bases clipped from V and 1 base from J, the junction kept 1 base outside the gene matches. CDR3 length: 15 residues. Germline CDR1 SGHRS, CDR2 YFSETQ. The CDR3 DNA reads TGCGCCAGCAGCTTAGGGACAGGGGGCCAAGAGACCCAGTACTTC. It codes for CASSLGTGGQETQYF.

Many counts were recorded for this clonotype. This chain connects TRBV9 to TRBJ2-3; D is undetermined. This CDR3 is built from 13 residues. The ends were cut back, 0 bases at V and 5 bases at J, with 7 bases in the middle. Germline CDR1 and CDR2: SGDLS and YYNGEE. The CDR3 protein is CASSVAWGDTQYF. CDR3 sequence (DNA): TGTGCCAGCAGCGTAGCGTGGGGAGATACGCAGTATTTT. The variable domain in full, with the rest retrieved from reference TRBV9 and TRBJ2-3, is DSGVTQTPKHLITATGQRVTLRCSPRSGDLSVYWYQQSLDQGLQFLIQYYNGEERAKGNILERFSAQQFPDLHSELNLSSLELGDSALYFCASSVAWGDTQYFGPGTRLTVL.

This clonotype has ten or more counts. The chain links TRBV5-1 to TRBJ2-3; 7 bases fit TRBD2. Germline V gene lookup returns CDR1 SGHRS and CDR2 YFSETQ. The CDR3 has 14 residues. Trimming cost V 4 bases and J 1 base; bases outside gene matches: 3. For the CDR3, the DNA is TGCGCCAGCAGCGGGACTACACGCACAGATACGCAGTATTTT. Its translation: CASSGTTRTDTQYF.

Many counts were recorded for this clonotype. This rearrangement joins TRBV5-1 to TRBJ2-5; 9 positions agree with TRBD1. The CDR3 contains 15 residues. J gave up 5 bases and V 6 bases, and 11 bases lay outside the gene matches. Germline V gives CDR1 SGHRS, CDR2 YFSETQ. The CDR3 region has the DNA TGCGCCAGCACGCGAACAGGGGGCTTGGAGGAGACCCAGTACTTC. Protein sequence: CASTRTGGLEETQYF.

This clonotype came up many times. The chain uses TRBV7-8 and TRBJ2-1; D is perhaps TRBD2 (6 bases). Between the trimmed V and J ends, which lost 8 bases and 4 bases, there was a span of 18 bases. CDR1 SGHVS and CDR2 FQNEAQ come from the germline V gene. This CDR3 has 15 amino acids. The CDR3 sequence: CASLSTGVKYNEQFF. The CDR3 DNA reads as TGTGCCAGCCTTAGTACGGGGGTTAAGTACAATGAGCAGTTCTTC.

This clonotype was picked up many times. V and J are TRBV20-1 and TRBJ2-7; TRBD1 is a possible D gene (6 bases). The length of the CDR3 is 14 residues. V lost 5 bases and J lost 2, with 16 bases in between. Germline CDR1 and CDR2: DFQATT and SNEGSKA (reference sequence). CDR3 amino acids: CSASGQTIAYEQYF. The CDR3 DNA reads TGCAGTGCTTCCGGACAGACCATCGCCTACGAGCAGTACTTC.

The chain links TRBV27 to TRBJ2-3; no firm D call. The germline V gene has CDR1 MNHEY and CDR2 SMNVEV (reference sequence). The CDR3 totals 16 residues. The germline V and J ends were trimmed by 6 bases and 0 bases, with 16 bases remaining between them. For the CDR3, the DNA is TGTGCCAGCAGATCAACAGCGTCCTCTAGCACAGATACGCAGTATTTT. It specifies CASRSTASSSTDTQYF.

This clonotype was recorded at least ten times. The V call is TRBV5-1, the J call TRBJ2-5, with 9 bases fitting TRBD1. The length of the CDR3 is 14 residues. The J segment lost 5 bases and the V segment lost 4 bases, leaving 6 bases of the junction unmatched. Germline V gene sequence: CDR1 SGHRS, CDR2 YFSETQ. CDR3 nucleotide sequence: TGCGCCAGCAGCACAGGACAGGGGTTGGAGACCCAGTACTTC. This gives the protein CASSTGQGLETQYF.

This clonotype came up many times. V is TRBV28 and J is TRBJ2-5; TRBD1 is a possible D gene (6 bases). The CDR3 extends over 14 amino acids. Germline V gene data show CDR1 as MDHEN and CDR2 as SYDVKM. With 5 bases removed from V and 4 bases from J, the gap between germline ends came to 14 bases. CDR3 nucleotide sequence: TGTGCCAGCAGTCCCCCACAGGGTCGAGAGACCCAGTACTTC. It is translated as CASSPPQGRETQYF.

This clonotype occurred many times. DNA of the CDR3: TGTGCCGGCAAACAGGGCTGGGGCACTGAAGCTTTCTTT. It encodes CAGKQGWGTEAFF. The chain joins TRBV28 to TRBJ1-1; tentative D call: TRBD1 (6 bases). The CDR3 consists of 13 residues. Germline assignment: CDR1 MDHEN and CDR2 SYDVKM. V shed 11 bases and J shed 4 bases, with 17 bases lying between them.